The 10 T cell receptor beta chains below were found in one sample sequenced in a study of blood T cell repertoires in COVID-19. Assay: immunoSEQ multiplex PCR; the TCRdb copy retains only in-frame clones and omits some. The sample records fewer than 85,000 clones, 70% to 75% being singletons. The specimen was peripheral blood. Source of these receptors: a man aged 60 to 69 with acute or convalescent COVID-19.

As DNA, the CDR3 is TGTGCCAGCAGCCAAGATCCTAGGTCGGCCGGTAGGGGCCAGCCCCAGCATTTT. Translating it yields CASSQDPRSAGRGQPQHF. The J gene is TRBJ1-5, the V gene TRBV14, with a possible D match to TRBD1 (5 bases). Germline-derived CDR1 and CDR2 are SGHDN and FVKESK. Trimming pared 0 bases from V and 7 bases from J, leaving 22 bases between. This CDR3 region has 18 residues. The complete variable domain, with remaining parts taken from reference TRBV14 and TRBJ1-5, reads EAGVTQFPSHSVIEKGQTVTLRCDPISGHDNLYWYRRVMGKEIKFLLHFVKESKQDESGMPNNRFLAERTGGTYSTLKVQPAELEDSGVYFCASSQDPRSAGRGQPQHFGDGTRLSIL.

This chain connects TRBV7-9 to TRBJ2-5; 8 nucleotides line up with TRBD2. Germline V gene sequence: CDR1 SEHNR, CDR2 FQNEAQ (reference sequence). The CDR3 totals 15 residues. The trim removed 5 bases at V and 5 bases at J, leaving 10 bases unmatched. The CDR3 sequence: CASSPGYGGDETQYF. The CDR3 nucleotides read TGTGCCAGCAGCCCCGGGTACGGGGGGGACGAGACCCAGTACTTC.

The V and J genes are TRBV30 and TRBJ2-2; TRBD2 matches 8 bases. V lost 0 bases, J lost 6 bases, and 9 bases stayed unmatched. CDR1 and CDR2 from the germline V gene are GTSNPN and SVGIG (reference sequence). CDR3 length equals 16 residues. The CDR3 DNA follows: TGTGCCTGGAGTGTATTTCCCGGGACTAGACCCGGGGAGCTGTTTTTT. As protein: CAWSVFPGTRPGELFF.

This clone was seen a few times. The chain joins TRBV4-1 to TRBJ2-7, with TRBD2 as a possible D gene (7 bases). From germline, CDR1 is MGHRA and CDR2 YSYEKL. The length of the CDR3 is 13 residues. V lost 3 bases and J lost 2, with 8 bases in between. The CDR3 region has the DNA TGCGCCAGCAGCCAGGGGGGGCCCTACGAGCAGTACTTC. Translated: CASSQGGPYEQYF.

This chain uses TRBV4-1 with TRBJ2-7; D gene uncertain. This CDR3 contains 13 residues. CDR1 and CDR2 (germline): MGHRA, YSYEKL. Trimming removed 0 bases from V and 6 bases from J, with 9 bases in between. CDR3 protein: CASSQDFGVEQYF. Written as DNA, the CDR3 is TGCGCCAGCAGCCAAGATTTCGGAGTCGAGCAGTACTTC.

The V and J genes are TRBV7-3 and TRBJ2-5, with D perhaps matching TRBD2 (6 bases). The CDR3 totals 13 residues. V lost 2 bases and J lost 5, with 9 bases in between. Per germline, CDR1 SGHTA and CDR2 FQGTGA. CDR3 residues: CASSLVGGETQYF. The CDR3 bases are TGTGCCAGCAGCTTAGTCGGGGGTGAGACCCAGTACTTC.

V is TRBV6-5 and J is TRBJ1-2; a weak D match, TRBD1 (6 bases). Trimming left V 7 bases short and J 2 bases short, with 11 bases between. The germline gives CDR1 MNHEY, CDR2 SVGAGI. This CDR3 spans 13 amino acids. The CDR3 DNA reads TGTGCCAGCACCCTAGACAGGAACTATGGCTACACCTTC. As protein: CASTLDRNYGYTF.

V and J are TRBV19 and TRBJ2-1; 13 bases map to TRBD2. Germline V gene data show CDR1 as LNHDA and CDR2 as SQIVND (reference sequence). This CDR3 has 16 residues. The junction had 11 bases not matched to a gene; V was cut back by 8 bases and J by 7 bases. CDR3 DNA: TGTGCCAGTCGACTAGCGGGGGGAGAAAGTTTGAATGAGCAGTTCTTC. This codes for CASRLAGGESLNEQFF. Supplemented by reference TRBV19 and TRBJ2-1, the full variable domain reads DGGITQSPKYLFRKEGQNVTLSCEQNLNHDAMYWYRQDPGQGLRLIYYSQIVNDFQKGDIAEGYSVSREKKESFPLTVTSAQKNPTAFYLCASRLAGGESLNEQFFGPGTRLTVL.

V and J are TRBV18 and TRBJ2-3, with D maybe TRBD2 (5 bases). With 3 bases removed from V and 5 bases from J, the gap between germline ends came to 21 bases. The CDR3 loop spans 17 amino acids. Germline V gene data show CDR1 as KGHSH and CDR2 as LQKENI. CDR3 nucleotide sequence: TGTGCCAGCTCACCGTCTGGCGAGCGGACCTCGGGAGATACGCAGTATTTT. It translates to CASSPSGERTSGDTQYF. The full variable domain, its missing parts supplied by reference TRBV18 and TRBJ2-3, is NAGVMQNPRHLVRRRGQEARLRCSPMKGHSHVYWYRQLPEEGLKFMVYLQKENIIDESGMPKERFSAEFPKEGPSILRIQQVVRGDSAAYFCASSPSGERTSGDTQYFGPGTRLTVL.

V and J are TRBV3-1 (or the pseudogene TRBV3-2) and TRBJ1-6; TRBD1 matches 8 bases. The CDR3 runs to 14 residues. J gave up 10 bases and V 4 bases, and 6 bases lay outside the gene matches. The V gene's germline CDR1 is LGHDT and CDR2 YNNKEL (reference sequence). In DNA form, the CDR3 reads TGTGCCAGCAGCCCGGACAGGGAAGGATCACCCCTCCACTTT. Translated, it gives CASSPDREGSPLHF.